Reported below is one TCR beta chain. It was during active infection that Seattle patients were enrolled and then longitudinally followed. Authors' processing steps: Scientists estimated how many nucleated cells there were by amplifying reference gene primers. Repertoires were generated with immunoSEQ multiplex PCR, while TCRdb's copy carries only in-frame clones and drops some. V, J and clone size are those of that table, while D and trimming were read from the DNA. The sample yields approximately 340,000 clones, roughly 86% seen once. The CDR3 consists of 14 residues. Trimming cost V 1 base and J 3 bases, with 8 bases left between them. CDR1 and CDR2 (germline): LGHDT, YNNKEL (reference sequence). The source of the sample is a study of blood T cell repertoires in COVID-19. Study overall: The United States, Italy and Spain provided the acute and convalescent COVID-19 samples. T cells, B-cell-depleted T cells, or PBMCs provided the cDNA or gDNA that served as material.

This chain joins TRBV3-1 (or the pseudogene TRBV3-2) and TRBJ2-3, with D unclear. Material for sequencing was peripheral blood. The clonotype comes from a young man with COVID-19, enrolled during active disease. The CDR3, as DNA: TGTGCCAGCAGCCAAGGACGGGTAACAGATACGCAGTATTTT. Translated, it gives CASSQGRVTDTQYF.